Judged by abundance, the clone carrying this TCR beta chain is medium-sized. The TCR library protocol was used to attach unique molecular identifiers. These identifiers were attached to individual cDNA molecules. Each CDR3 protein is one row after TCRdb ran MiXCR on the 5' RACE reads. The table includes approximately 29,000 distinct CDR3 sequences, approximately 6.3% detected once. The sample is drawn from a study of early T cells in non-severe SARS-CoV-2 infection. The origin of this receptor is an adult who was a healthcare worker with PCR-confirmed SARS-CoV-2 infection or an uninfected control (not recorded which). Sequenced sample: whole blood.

The DNA of the CDR3 is TGTGCCAGCAGTTCCGCCTACGGACTACGGAACACTGAAGCTTTCTTT. Protein sequence: CASSSAYGLRNTEAFF. The chain has TRBV6-5 and TRBJ1-1; D not resolved. The CDR3 has 16 amino acids. Trimming stripped 4 bases from V and 1 base from J, with 16 bases between. The germline CDR1 and CDR2 sequences are MNHEY and SVGAGI.